This entry is about one T cell receptor beta chain. The sample is drawn from a study of T cell clones after liver transplantation. Trimming took 3 bases from V and 1 from J, leaving 12 bases between them. CDR1 MGHDK and CDR2 SYGVNS come from the germline V gene. The CDR3 runs to 15 residues. Assay used: immunoSEQ multiplex PCR; TCRdb lists only in-frame clones, some missing. In the table there are fewer than 20,000 clones, 75% to 90% of which are singletons. The chain recombines TRBV25-1 with TRBJ1-1; no clear D gene. The receptor was isolated from a human patient who received a liver transplant. Some T cells could come from the graft donor. This specimen was CD8+ T cells from blood, taken approximately 45 months after liver transplant. DNA for the CDR3: TGTGCCAGCAGTGAGTCGAGTTGGCCGAACACTGAAGCTTTCTTT. Protein: CASSESSWPNTEAFF. Full variable domain (missing parts from reference TRBV25-1 and TRBJ1-1): EADIYQTPRYLVIGTGKKITLECSQTMGHDKMYWYQQDPGMELHLIHYSYGVNSTEKGDLSSESTVSRIRTEHFPLTLESARPSHTSQYLCASSESSWPNTEAFFGQGTRLTVV.